This is a list of T cell receptor beta chains from one sample in a study of blood T cell repertoires in COVID-19. Profiling relied on immunoSEQ multiplex PCR, and the TCRdb table lists in-frame clones only, not all of them. This table holds approximately 52,000 clones, under 90% found once. Sequencing was performed on peripheral blood. The receptor source for this set is a woman older than 75 with acute or convalescent COVID-19. Both conserved end residues are part of each CDR3. D genes are given only for firm matches. Not all rows give a size; the values are once, few, many and, for expanded clones, a class.

v_gene	d_gene	abundance	len	j_gene	CDR3nt	CDR3aa
TRBV30	-	-	12	TRBJ1-2	TGTGCCTGGAGCGAGGGGGTATGGGGCTACACCTTC	CAWSEGVWGYTF
TRBV5-1	TRBD1	-	14	TRBJ1-1	TGCGCCAGCAGCTCAGGGGGCTCGAACACTGAAGCTTTCTTT	CASSSGGSNTEAFF
TRBV20-1	-	-	12	TRBJ2-1	TGCAGTGCTAGTTTCCTATACAATGAGCAGTTCTTC	CSASFLYNEQFF
TRBV15	-	-	14	TRBJ2-3	TGTGCCACCAGCAGGACAGGACGCACAGATACGCAGTATTTT	CATSRTGRTDTQYF
TRBV5-1	TRBD2	-	16	TRBJ2-5	TGCGCCAGCACCCCCTGGGTCAGCGGGGTGGTGGAGACCCAGTACTTC	CASTPWVSGVVETQYF
TRBV10-1	TRBD2	-	17	TRBJ2-1	TGCGCCAGCAGTGAGTCTTTGCGGGGGGGCCCATACAATGAGCAGTTCTTC	CASSESLRGGPYNEQFF
TRBV3-1/TRBV3-2	TRBD1	few	15	TRBJ2-7	TGTGCCAGCAGCCAAGATCTTATGACAGGGTCTCAGCAGTACTTC	CASSQDLMTGSQQYF
TRBV27	-	-	14	TRBJ1-5	TGTGCCAGCAGTTCGGGGAGTGGCAATCAGCCCCAGCATTTT	CASSSGSGNQPQHF
TRBV12-5	-	-	16	TRBJ1-3	TGTGCTAGTGGTTTGGACCAGGAATTCTCTGGAAACACCATATATTTT	CASGLDQEFSGNTIYF
TRBV27	-	-	13	TRBJ1-6	TGTGCCAGCAGTTTATCGCCTACAGGGCCCCTCCACTTT	CASSLSPTGPLHF
TRBV5-6	TRBD1	-	13	TRBJ1-2	TGTGCCGGCAAGGTCCAGGGGGCTGGTGGCTACACCTTC	CAGKVQGAGGYTF
TRBV3-1/TRBV3-2	TRBD2	few	19	TRBJ2-5	TGTGCCAGCAGCCAAGGGTGGTCGGGGGGTCTTTATATCAAAGAGACCCAGTACTTC	CASSQGWSGGLYIKETQYF
TRBV28	-	-	16	TRBJ1-2	TGTGCCAGCAGTTCCCAAGACAGGTGGGGTGGGTATGGCTACACCTTC	CASSSQDRWGGYGYTF
TRBV11-2	-	-	16	TRBJ1-2	TGTGCCAGCAGCTTAGATCTTGACAGAGCTAACTATGGCTACACCTTC	CASSLDLDRANYGYTF
TRBV29-1	-	few	12	TRBJ1-2	TGCAGCGTTGACCGAGGGATACGGGGCTACACCTTC	CSVDRGIRGYTF
TRBV6-1	TRBD1	-	14	TRBJ1-3	TGTGCCAGCAGTCCCGGACAGGGGAAATACACCATATATTTT	CASSPGQGKYTIYF
TRBV15	-	few	13	TRBJ2-7	TGTGCCACCAGCACCCGTCAGTCCTACGAGCAGTACTTC	CATSTRQSYEQYF
TRBV10-1	-	-	15	TRBJ1-2	TGCCCCCGCCGTGGGGGGGGTGGATCTACCTATGGCTACACCTTC	CPRRGGGGSTYGYTF
TRBV25-1	TRBD1	-	17	TRBJ2-1	TGTGCCAGCAGCATTCAGGCAGGGGGACAGAAATACAATGAGCAGTTCTTC	CASSIQAGGQKYNEQFF
TRBV3-1/TRBV3-2	TRBD2	-	18	TRBJ2-1	TGTGCCAGCAGCCAGATACTAGCGGGGGGGTTTTTGAACAATGAGCAGTTCTTC	CASSQILAGGFLNNEQFF
TRBV14	TRBD2	once	14	TRBJ2-1	TGTGCCAGCAGCCGGCGGGGGGGACACCATGAGCAGTTCTTC	CASSRRGGHHEQFF
TRBV30	-	few	13	TRBJ2-7	TGTGCCTGGAGTTCTGCCAGGGTAGCCGAGCAGTACTTC	CAWSSARVAEQYF
TRBV7-8	-	-	14	TRBJ2-1	TGTGCCAGCAGCTTAGAGAGTGCCTACAATGAGCAGTTCTTC	CASSLESAYNEQFF
TRBV5-4	-	-	16	TRBJ1-1	TGTGCCAGCAGCTCACCGGGACTTCAAAAGAACACTGAAGCTTTCTTT	CASSSPGLQKNTEAFF
TRBV27	TRBD1	-	14	TRBJ1-5	TGTGCCAGCAGCCGGGGACAGGTTGGGCAGCCCCAGCATTTT	CASSRGQVGQPQHF
TRBV6-6	TRBD1	-	15	TRBJ1-3	TGTGCCAGCAGGGAGACAGGGGTCGGAGGAAACACCATATATTTT	CASRETGVGGNTIYF
TRBV27	TRBD1	-	16	TRBJ1-6	TGTGCCAGCAGCCGGGCCGGGACAGGGGGTTACTCACCCCTCCACTTT	CASSRAGTGGYSPLHF
TRBV5-1	TRBD1	-	15	TRBJ1-2	TGCGCCAGCAGCTTGGCAGCAGGGGGCGGCTATGGCTACACCTTC	CASSLAAGGGYGYTF
TRBV18	TRBD1	-	12	TRBJ1-1	TGTGCCAGCTCTCGAACAGGGGGCAGAGCTTTCTTT	CASSRTGGRAFF
TRBV19	-	-	17	TRBJ1-1	TGTGCCAGTAGTATAGACCTCCGAGGACAGCCAAACACTGAAGCTTTCTTT	CASSIDLRGQPNTEAFF
TRBV12-3/TRBV12-4	-	once	13	TRBJ2-7	TGTGCCAGCAGCTTACCGGGGTCCCGGGGGCAGTACTTC	CASSLPGSRGQYF
TRBV9	TRBD1	-	15	TRBJ2-1	TGTGCCAGCAGCGTAGCTACAGGGGCCAATCGGGAGCAGTTCTTC	CASSVATGANREQFF
TRBV7-6	-	-	15	TRBJ1-3	TGTGCCAGCAGCTTAGGCCAGTATACTGGAAACACCATATATTTT	CASSLGQYTGNTIYF
TRBV5-1	TRBD1	-	14	TRBJ2-7	TGCGCCAGCAGCTTCGGGACAGGGGACTACGAGCAGTACTTC	CASSFGTGDYEQYF
TRBV27	-	-	14	TRBJ1-6	TGTGCCAGCAGTTTACAGGGCAAAGGTTCACCCCTCCACTTT	CASSLQGKGSPLHF
TRBV7-2	-	-	15	TRBJ1-1	TGTGCCAGCAGCCTAAACAGGGCGTCAATCACTGAAGCTTTCTTT	CASSLNRASITEAFF
TRBV10-3	TRBD1	once	13	TRBJ1-1	TGTGCCATCAGCGGACAGGAGAACACTGAAGCTTTCTTT	CAISGQENTEAFF
TRBV30	TRBD1	once	14	TRBJ2-7	TGTGCCTGGAGTCCTGGACAGGGTGTACACGAGCAGTACTTC	CAWSPGQGVHEQYF
TRBV11-3	-	once	13	TRBJ1-2	TGTGCCAGCAGCTCCACCGGGGACTATGGCTACACCTTC	CASSSTGDYGYTF
TRBV2	-	-	14	TRBJ1-1	TGTGCCAGCAGTGATAGAGCCATTAGCACTGAAGCTTTCTTT	CASSDRAISTEAFF
TRBV15	TRBD1	-	13	TRBJ2-5	TGTGCCACCAGTAGGACAGGGGAAGAGACCCAGTACTTC	CATSRTGEETQYF
TRBV10-1	-	few	14	TRBJ1-6	TGCGCCAGCAGTGACGGGGGTGGCAATTCACCCCTCCACTTT	CASSDGGGNSPLHF
TRBV5-1	TRBD1	-	15	TRBJ2-5	TGCGCCAGCGGACAGGGGGGCCGAAGCCAAGAGACCCAGTACTTC	CASGQGGRSQETQYF